The clone carrying this T cell receptor beta chain has just a few counts. Its target is not known. Germline CDR1 reads ENHRY; CDR2 reads SYGVKD. The V and J ends lost 10 bases and 5 bases respectively, with 15 bases between them. This CDR3 is built from 13 residues. This entry comes from a study of response to subunit inactivated influenza vaccine. TCRdb processed the RT-PCR reads anew with MiXCR; each CDR3 protein has one entry. The table shows about 800,000 distinct CDR3 sequences, with about 20% occurring only once. Study-wide results and caveats: Authors suggested that a seasonal influenza vaccination recruits few new T cells each time.

This TCR was sampled from a man aged 45-65 years who received an inactivated influenza vaccine. The specimen comprised PBMCs from blood, sampled about 5 days after vaccination. V is TRBV10-3 and J is TRBJ2-4; perhaps TRBD1 as D (6 bases). CDR3 in amino acids: CATGDRLQNIQYF. Written as DNA, the CDR3 is TGTGCCACCGGAGACAGGTTACAAAACATTCAGTACTTC.